This T cell receptor (beta chain) was captured by sequencing in a study of post-analysis software for immune sequencing data. Study background: Recorded disease courses covered relapsing-remitting, secondary progressive and progressive-relapsing multiple sclerosis. Some patients had no subtype annotation. Whole-study findings and limits: Patients carried roughly five TRBV segments more frequently than controls did, and TRBV5-6, TRBV5-1 and TRBV20-1 were among them. Significantly lower normalized Chao1 diversity was seen in multiple sclerosis patients than in controls.

Trimming shortened V by 3 bases and J by 0 bases, and 6 bases separated the two germline ends. This CDR3 is built from 14 residues. Per the germline V gene, CDR1 is DFQATT and CDR2 is SNEGSKA (reference sequence). This clonotype was seen only a few times. The antigen is unknown. Carried by the TCR beta cDNA libraries were unique molecular identifiers. TCRdb reprocessed the PCR reads with MiXCR, giving one entry per CDR3 protein. The sample records roughly 160,000 distinct CDR3 sequences, about 37% being singletons. The source was blood, collected after autologous hematopoietic stem cell transplantation. V usage is TRBV20-1 and J usage is TRBJ2-6; D gene unclear. This clonotype was obtained from a girl aged 10-17 years with multiple sclerosis. In nucleotides, the CDR3 is TGCAGTGCTAGGAGAAGCTCTGGGGCCAACGTCCTGACTTTC. This translates into CSARRSSGANVLTF.